This entry describes one TCR beta chain. The antigen it recognizes is unknown. Nothing much larger sits one base from this clone, and base qualities are not available. The CDR3 starts with the cysteine, ends with the phenylalanine, and has 15 residues. The only DNA kept is the CDR3, 45 bases in frame from the first base. Looking up the germline V gene yields CDR1 SGHNT and CDR2 YENEEA. V is pruned by 1 base and J by 5 bases, leaving 3 bases of the junction without a gene match. This specimen belongs to a study of technical replicates of blood from several donors (dated by TCRdb to the late 2010s). To prepare the library, the immunoSEQ multiplex PCR assay was applied. The immuneACCESS repertoire file appears here via TCRdb, limited to in-frame rearrangements. These files lack a portion of the clones; in checked studies, under half of the deficit traces to unresolved V genes, and the cause of the others is not known. The sample has some 75,000 clones on record, around 96% of them singletons. The ten largest clones take up under 0.4% of the sample.

The chain was built from TRBV11-3 and TRBJ2-1; 9 central bases correspond to TRBD2. The sample taken for sequencing was T cells isolated from PBMCs. This sequence was found in a human donor in good health. Read as DNA, the sequence is TGTGCCAGCAGCTTAGTGCGGGAGGGACACAATGAGCAGTTCTTC. Translated, it gives CASSLVREGHNEQFF.